These T cell receptor beta chains were read from a single sample in a study of blood T cell repertoires in COVID-19. Sequencing used immunoSEQ multiplex PCR; TCRdb keeps in-frame clones, though not all of them. The table has over 120,000 clones, 85% to 90% seen once. Sample: PBMCs or T cells enriched from blood (not recorded which). Receptors were obtained from a man aged 55 to 69 who had recovered from COVID-19. The CDR3 runs from the conserved cysteine through the conserved F or W. The D gene is left open where the match is weak. Clone sizes are given selectively: once, few, many, or a class where the clone is expanded.

abundance | j_gene | v_gene | d_gene | CDR3aa | CDR3nt
- | TRBJ2-7 | TRBV6-5 | - | CAGRQAANSYEQYF | TGTGCCGGAAGACAGGCCGCGAACTCCTACGAGCAGTACTTC
- | TRBJ2-5 | TRBV6-5 | - | CASGSGVWETQYF | TGTGCCAGCGGATCAGGGGTCTGGGAGACCCAGTACTTC
- | TRBJ2-7 | TRBV27 | - | CASSLVTGVSEQYF | TGTGCCAGCAGTTTAGTAACGGGAGTCTCCGAGCAGTACTTC
- | TRBJ2-1 | TRBV29-1 | - | CSVDAERIYNEQFF | TGCAGCGTTGACGCGGAGCGAATCTACAATGAGCAGTTCTTC
- | TRBJ1-2 | TRBV27 | TRBD1 | CASSSPDRANYGYTF | TGTGCCAGCAGTAGCCCCGACAGGGCTAACTATGGCTACACCTTC
- | TRBJ2-1 | TRBV19 | - | CASSRSGGLLYNEQFF | TGTGCCAGTAGTCGATCGGGGGGCCTCTTGTACAATGAGCAGTTCTTC
- | TRBJ2-2 | TRBV27 | TRBD2 | CASSPLRAGVGTGELFF | TGTGCCAGCAGTCCCCTTAGAGCGGGAGTCGGCACCGGGGAGCTGTTTTTT
- | TRBJ2-5 | TRBV11-3 | - | CASIKNPSAGHKETQYF | TGTGCCAGCATCAAAAACCCCTCTGCTGGACACAAAGAGACCCAGTACTTC
- | TRBJ2-7 | TRBV28 | - | CASSKPIGRTYEQYF | TGTGCCAGCAGTAAGCCGATCGGGAGAACCTACGAGCAGTACTTC
- | TRBJ1-2 | TRBV10-1 | TRBD1 | CASSESRGFGYGYTF | TGCGCCAGCAGTGAGAGCAGGGGGTTTGGTTATGGCTACACCTTC
- | TRBJ2-1 | TRBV19 | TRBD2 | CASQTSGATYNEQFF | TGTGCCAGTCAGACTAGCGGGGCTACCTACAATGAGCAGTTCTTC
- | TRBJ1-5 | TRBV6-5 | TRBD1 | CASRGGQGSNQPQHF | TGTGCCAGCAGGGGGGGACAGGGGAGCAATCAGCCCCAGCATTTT
- | TRBJ2-3 | TRBV5-1 | - | CASSPRSGDTQYF | TGCGCCAGCAGCCCACGATCCGGAGATACGCAGTATTTT
- | TRBJ2-7 | TRBV5-5 | TRBD1 | CASSLIGQGIYEQYF | TGTGCCAGCAGCTTAATAGGACAGGGAATATACGAGCAGTACTTC
once | TRBJ1-3 | TRBV9 | TRBD1 | CASSVNRGNTIYF | TGTGCCAGCAGCGTAAACAGGGGCAACACCATATATTTT
- | TRBJ1-4 | TRBV19 | - | CASQHRDVGEKLFF | TGTGCCAGTCAGCACAGGGATGTAGGCGAAAAACTGTTTTTT
- | TRBJ2-7 | TRBV6-5 | TRBD2 | CASSQTSGRGEQYF | TGTGCCAGCAGCCAGACTAGCGGGAGAGGCGAGCAGTACTTC
- | TRBJ2-2 | TRBV29-1 | TRBD1 | CSVGDRGLSGELFF | TGCAGCGTCGGGGACAGGGGGCTTTCCGGGGAGCTGTTTTTT
- | TRBJ1-4 | TRBV7-8 | - | CASSLNPAVDEKLFF | TGTGCCAGCAGCTTAAATCCCGCAGTTGATGAAAAACTGTTTTTT
- | TRBJ1-2 | TRBV7-9 | TRBD1 | CASSLGFSGQLAGYTF | TGTGCCAGCAGCTTAGGGTTTTCGGGACAGCTGGCTGGCTACACCTTC
- | TRBJ2-7 | TRBV7-9 | TRBD2 | CASSFPGGYSYEQYF | TGTGCCAGCAGCTTCCCGGGGGGGTACTCCTACGAGCAGTACTTC
- | TRBJ1-2 | TRBV6-5 | TRBD1 | CASRGQGAGNYGYTF | TGTGCCAGCAGGGGACAGGGGGCAGGAAACTATGGCTACACCTTC
- | TRBJ1-1 | TRBV15 | TRBD1 | CATSRDPGTAGGAFF | TGTGCCACCAGCAGAGACCCCGGGACAGCCGGCGGAGCTTTCTTT
- | TRBJ1-5 | TRBV7-8 | - | CASSLIGGVGQPQHF | TGTGCCAGCAGCTTGATAGGGGGTGTAGGGCAGCCCCAGCATTTT
- | TRBJ2-3 | TRBV6-1 | - | CASSEALVDTQYF | TGTGCCAGCAGTGAAGCGTTAGTGGATACGCAGTATTTT
- | TRBJ1-1 | TRBV2 | TRBD1 | CASRGGQVGTEAFF | TGTGCCAGCAGGGGTGGACAGGTCGGGACTGAAGCTTTCTTT
- | TRBJ1-4 | TRBV4-1 | TRBD1 | CASSRTGAATNEKLFF | TGCGCCAGCAGCAGGACAGGGGCGGCAACTAATGAAAAACTGTTTTTT
- | TRBJ1-3 | TRBV12-5 | - | CASGLRGSGNTIYF | TGTGCTAGTGGTTTGCGGGGCTCTGGAAACACCATATATTTT
- | TRBJ2-1 | TRBV6-2/TRBV6-3 | TRBD2 | CASSPGGASGRGLYNEQFF | TGTGCCAGCAGCCCTGGGGGGGCTAGCGGGAGGGGGCTTTACAATGAGCAGTTCTTC
- | TRBJ1-6 | TRBV5-5 | - | CASSLRVGNSPLHF | TGTGCCAGCAGCCTCAGGGTAGGAAATTCACCCCTCCACTTT
once | TRBJ1-6 | TRBV6-5 | TRBD1 | CASSPGQHNSPLHF | TGTGCCAGCAGCCCGGGACAGCATAATTCACCCCTCCACTTT
- | TRBJ1-2 | TRBV28 | TRBD1 | CASRAPGQGYGYTF | TGTGCCAGCAGAGCCCCGGGACAGGGCTATGGCTACACCTTC
- | TRBJ2-1 | TRBV9 | - | CASSVVTSHEQFF | TGTGCCAGCAGCGTAGTCACTAGCCATGAGCAGTTCTTC
- | TRBJ1-2 | TRBV6-1 | - | CASSDRGMGYTF | TGTGCCAGCAGTGATCGGGGGATGGGCTACACCTTC
- | TRBJ2-7 | TRBV3-1/TRBV3-2 | - | CASSHRTRLQRSSYEQYF | TGTGCCAGCAGCCATAGGACTCGGCTGCAGCGGAGCTCCTACGAGCAGTACTTC
- | TRBJ2-5 | TRBV30 | - | CAWRPAGSGGWETQYF | TGTGCCTGGAGGCCAGCGGGCTCAGGAGGGTGGGAGACCCAGTACTTC
- | TRBJ2-2 | TRBV11-2 | - | CASQYLGTEHTGELFF | TGTGCCAGCCAATACTTGGGTACAGAACACACCGGGGAGCTGTTTTTT
few | TRBJ1-5 | TRBV19 | TRBD1 | CASWWTGGRQPQHF | TGTGCCAGTTGGTGGACAGGGGGCCGTCAGCCCCAGCATTTT
- | TRBJ2-1 | TRBV19 | - | CASSSGVRGEQFF | TGTGCCAGTAGTTCAGGGGTTAGAGGTGAGCAGTTCTTC
once | TRBJ2-7 | TRBV5-1 | TRBD1 | CASSLGGQGNDEQYF | TGCGCCAGCAGCTTGGGGGGACAGGGTAATGACGAGCAGTACTTC
- | TRBJ1-2 | TRBV3-1/TRBV3-2 | - | CASSQLDSNYGYTF | TGTGCCAGCAGCCAGTTAGATTCTAACTATGGCTACACCTTC
- | TRBJ1-5 | TRBV19 | TRBD1 | CASRPTDRGDSNQPQHF | TGTGCCAGTAGACCGACGGACAGGGGCGATAGCAATCAGCCCCAGCATTTT
- | TRBJ1-3 | TRBV5-6 | TRBD1 | CASRYRGLLDTIYF | TGTGCCAGCAGGTACAGGGGGCTCTTGGACACCATATATTTT
- | TRBJ1-6 | TRBV28 | - | CASSLSGVGSNSPLHF | TGTGCCAGCAGTTTATCGGGGGTCGGGTCGAATTCACCCCTCCACTTT
- | TRBJ2-1 | TRBV5-1 | TRBD1 | CASSSGQAKGEQFF | TGCGCCAGCAGCTCGGGACAGGCGAAGGGTGAGCAGTTCTTC
once | TRBJ2-1 | TRBV5-1 | TRBD1 | CASSLDRGSSEQFF | TGCGCCAGCAGCCTGGACAGGGGTTCGAGTGAGCAGTTCTTC
- | TRBJ1-1 | TRBV29-1 | TRBD1 | CSVGTGTRLGAFF | TGCAGCGTTGGGACAGGGACCCGACTTGGGGCTTTCTTT
- | TRBJ2-7 | TRBV5-5 | TRBD1 | CASSSDRGGTYEQYF | TGTGCCAGCAGCTCAGACAGGGGAGGAACCTACGAGCAGTACTTC
- | TRBJ2-1 | TRBV7-3 | TRBD2 | CASSLAGGTTYNEQFF | TGTGCCAGCAGCTTAGCGGGAGGTACCACCTACAATGAGCAGTTCTTC
- | TRBJ2-1 | TRBV28 | - | CASGHFGSPYNEQFF | TGTGCCAGCGGCCACTTCGGGAGCCCTTACAATGAGCAGTTCTTC
once | TRBJ2-5 | TRBV5-4 | TRBD2 | CASSLGGSYQETQYF | TGTGCCAGCAGCTTAGGCGGGAGCTACCAAGAGACCCAGTACTTC
- | TRBJ2-1 | TRBV24-1 | TRBD2 | CATSFSTSGGPSSYNEQFF | TGTGCCACCAGTTTCTCGACTAGCGGGGGCCCTAGCTCCTACAATGAGCAGTTCTTC
- | TRBJ1-5 | TRBV10-3 | - | CAISESQGNQPQHF | TGTGCCATCAGTGAGTCTCAGGGGAATCAGCCCCAGCATTTT
- | TRBJ1-5 | TRBV18 | - | CASSQEMLTADQPQHF | TGTGCCAGCTCACAAGAAATGCTGACAGCTGATCAGCCCCAGCATTTT
many | TRBJ2-3 | TRBV12-3/TRBV12-4 | - | CASSSPEGNTQYF | TGTGCCAGCAGCTCCCCGGAGGGGAATACGCAGTATTTT
- | TRBJ2-7 | TRBV5-4 | TRBD2 | CASSPGGGASEQYF | TGTGCCAGCAGCCCGGGGGGGGGAGCGTCGGAGCAGTACTTC
- | TRBJ1-3 | TRBV19 | TRBD1 | CASTQTGSGNTIYF | TGTGCCAGTACCCAGACAGGGTCTGGAAACACCATATATTTT